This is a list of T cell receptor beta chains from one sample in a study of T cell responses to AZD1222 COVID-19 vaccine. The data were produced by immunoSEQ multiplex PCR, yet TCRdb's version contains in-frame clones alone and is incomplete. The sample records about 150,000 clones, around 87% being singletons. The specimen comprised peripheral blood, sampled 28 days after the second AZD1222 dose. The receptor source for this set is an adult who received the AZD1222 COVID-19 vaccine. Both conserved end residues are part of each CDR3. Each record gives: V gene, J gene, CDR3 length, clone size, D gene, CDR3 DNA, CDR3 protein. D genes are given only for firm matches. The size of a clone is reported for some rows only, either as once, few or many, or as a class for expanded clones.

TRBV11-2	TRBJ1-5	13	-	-	TGTGCCAGCAGCTTAAATGTGAATCAGCCCCAGCATTTT	CASSLNVNQPQHF
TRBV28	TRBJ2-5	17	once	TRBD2	TGTGCCAGCAGTTTAGGTCAGGGTCGGGAGGTCCAAGAGACCCAGTACTTC	CASSLGQGREVQETQYF
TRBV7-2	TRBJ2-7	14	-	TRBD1	TGTGCCAGCAGCTCAGGGGGACGAGCAGGAGAGCAGTACTTC	CASSSGGRAGEQYF
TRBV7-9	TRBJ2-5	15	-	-	TGTGCCAGCACCCTTGGCAGCGGGCTCCAAGAGACCCAGTACTTC	CASTLGSGLQETQYF
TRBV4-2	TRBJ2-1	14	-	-	TGTGCCAGCAGCCAATCAGACCAGATGGATGAGCAGTTCTTC	CASSQSDQMDEQFF
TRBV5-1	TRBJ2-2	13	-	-	TGCGCCAGCAGCTTGGCTACCACCGGGGAGCTGTTTTTT	CASSLATTGELFF
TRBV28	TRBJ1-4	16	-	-	TGTGCCAGCAGTTTATTTCTGGAGACGGTCAATGAAAAACTGTTTTTT	CASSLFLETVNEKLFF
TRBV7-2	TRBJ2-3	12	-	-	TGTGCCAGCAGCCCAAAAGGAGTTACGCAGTATTTT	CASSPKGVTQYF
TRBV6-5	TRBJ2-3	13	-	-	TGTGCCAGCGCCGGCCATAGCACAGATACGCAGTATTTT	CASAGHSTDTQYF
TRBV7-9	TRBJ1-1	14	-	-	TGTGCCAGCAGTGCCCGGGGAGGTAGCACTGAAGCTTTCTTT	CASSARGGSTEAFF
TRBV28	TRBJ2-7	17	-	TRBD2	TGTGCCAGTAAGCCGACTAGCGGGAGGGCCATGAGCTACGAGCAGTACTTC	CASKPTSGRAMSYEQYF
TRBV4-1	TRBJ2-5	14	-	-	TGCGCCAGCAGCCAAGTCGCGATCAAAGAGACCCAGTACTTC	CASSQVAIKETQYF
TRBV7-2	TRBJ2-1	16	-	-	TGTGCCAGCAGCCCTGCCGGGACTTCCCGTGCGAGTGAGCAGTTCTTC	CASSPAGTSRASEQFF
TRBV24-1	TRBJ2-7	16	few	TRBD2	TGTGCCACCAGTGATGGGACTAGCGGGAGGGCCGCCGAGCAGTACTTC	CATSDGTSGRAAEQYF
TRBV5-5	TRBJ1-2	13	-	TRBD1	TGTGCCAGCACCGTGAACAGGGGGTCCGGCTACACCTTC	CASTVNRGSGYTF
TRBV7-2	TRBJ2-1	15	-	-	TGTGCCAGCAGCTTAGCTTCCAGCTCCTACAATGAGCAGTTCTTC	CASSLASSSYNEQFF
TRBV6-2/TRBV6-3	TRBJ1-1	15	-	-	TGTGCCAGCAGTTACTCGGGTGGACGCGGCACTGAAGCTTTCTTT	CASSYSGGRGTEAFF
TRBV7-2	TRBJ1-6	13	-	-	TGTGCCAGCAGCTCGCGACAGGCCGGGGTCGTCCACTTT	CASSSRQAGVVHF
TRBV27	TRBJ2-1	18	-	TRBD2	TGTGCCAGCAGTTCCCTACGTGGGCTAGCGGGAGCTTTCGATGAGCAGTTCTTC	CASSSLRGLAGAFDEQFF
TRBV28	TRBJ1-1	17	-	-	TGTGCCAGCAGTTTCCCCTATAACTATTCACCGAACACTGAAGCTTTCTTT	CASSFPYNYSPNTEAFF
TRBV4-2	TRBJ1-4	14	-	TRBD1	TGTGCCAGCAGCCAAACTCAGGGGGGTGAAAAACTGTTTTTT	CASSQTQGGEKLFF
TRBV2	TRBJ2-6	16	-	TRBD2	TGTGCCAGCGGGAGGGACCGACCCGTTGGGGCCAACGTCCTGACTTTC	CASGRDRPVGANVLTF
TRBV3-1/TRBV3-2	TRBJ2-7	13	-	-	TGTGCTAGCAGCCCCAGAGGGAGGCGCCCGCAGTACTTC	CASSPRGRRPQYF
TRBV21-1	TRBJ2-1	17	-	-	TGTGCCAGCAGCAACGCAGAGACTAGTTTCACCTACAATGAGCAGTTCTTC	CASSNAETSFTYNEQFF
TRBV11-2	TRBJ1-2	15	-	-	TGTGCCAGCAGCTTAGGACCAGGGATGGACTATGGCTACACCTTC	CASSLGPGMDYGYTF
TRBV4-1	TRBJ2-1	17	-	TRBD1	TGCGCCAGCAGCCAAGACCGGACAGGAAGCTCCTACAATGAGCAGTTCTTC	CASSQDRTGSSYNEQFF
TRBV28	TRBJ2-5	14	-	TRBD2	TGTGCCAGCAACCTAGCGGGCGTCATTGAGACCCAGTACTTC	CASNLAGVIETQYF
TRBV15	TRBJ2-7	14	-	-	TGTGCCACCAGCAGTCGGGACTTTCCCTACGAGCAGTACTTC	CATSSRDFPYEQYF
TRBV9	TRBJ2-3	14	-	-	TGTGCCAGCAGCGTAGTAAGTACAGCAGATACGCAGTATTTT	CASSVVSTADTQYF
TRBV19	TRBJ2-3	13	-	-	TGTGCCAGTAGAAGCGGGAGCACAGATACGCAGTATTTT	CASRSGSTDTQYF
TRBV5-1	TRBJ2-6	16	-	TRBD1	TGCGCCAGCAGCACACAGGGGAACTCTGGGGCCAACGTCCTGACTTTC	CASSTQGNSGANVLTF
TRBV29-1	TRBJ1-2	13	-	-	TGCAGCGTTGAGGCCGGGGGAAACTATGGCTACACCTTC	CSVEAGGNYGYTF
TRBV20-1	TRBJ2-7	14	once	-	TGCAGTGCTAGTACCCCCCGGCTCTCCCACGAGCAGTACTTC	CSASTPRLSHEQYF
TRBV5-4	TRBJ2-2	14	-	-	TGTGCCAGCAGCTTGGCCGCTAACACCGGGGAGCTGTTTTTT	CASSLAANTGELFF
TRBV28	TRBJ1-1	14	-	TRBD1	TGTGCCAGCAGTACCGGGACAGGGGGGACTGAAGCTTTCTTT	CASSTGTGGTEAFF
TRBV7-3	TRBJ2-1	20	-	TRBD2	TGTGCCAGCAGCTTAAAGGTTTGGGGTGTAGCGGGAGGCCTTTACAATGAGCAGTTCTTC	CASSLKVWGVAGGLYNEQFF
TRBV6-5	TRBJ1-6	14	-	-	TGTGCCAGCACCCAAACTGGGGGAAATTCACCCCTCCACTTT	CASTQTGGNSPLHF
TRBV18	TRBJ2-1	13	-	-	TGTGCCAGCTCACCAAGTTTTGCAGATGAGCAGTTCTTC	CASSPSFADEQFF
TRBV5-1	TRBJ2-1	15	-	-	TGCGCCAGCAGCTTGTCAGGGGAGGTTGGCAATGAGCAGTTCTTC	CASSLSGEVGNEQFF
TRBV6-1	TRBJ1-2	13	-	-	TGTGCCAGCAGTGAAAGACACCACTATGGCTACACCTTC	CASSERHHYGYTF
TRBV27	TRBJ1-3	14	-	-	TGTGCCAGCAGACCACAGGGCGCTGGAAACACCATATATTTT	CASRPQGAGNTIYF